This T cell receptor beta chain was observed in a study of blood T cell repertoires in COVID-19. TCRdb keeps only in-frame clones here, not all; method: immunoSEQ multiplex PCR. The table records just under 60,000 clones, more than 60% of them present only once. The V and J ends lost 2 bases and 1 base respectively, with 11 bases between them. CDR1 and CDR2 (germline): ENHRY, SYGVKD. The CDR3 runs 16 residues. The chain combines TRBV10-3 with TRBJ1-4; D is perhaps TRBD1 (5 bases). This clonotype was sampled from a human donor in a cohort sampled during active COVID-19. Sequences were obtained from peripheral blood. The CDR3 DNA is TGTGCCATCAGTGAGGGAGGGGTGGGAACTAATGAAAAACTGTTTTTT. Encoded protein: CAISEGGVGTNEKLFF.